This passage covers 29 T cell receptor beta chains from one sample sequenced in a study of cytomegalovirus exposure and HLA in healthy donors. Primers included in the PCR were 60 Vbeta and 13 Jbeta primers. Here immunoSEQ multiplex PCR was the method, and the copy in TCRdb shows in-frame clones only, minus some. The data contain some 80,000 clones, around 79% of them seen just once; the ten biggest clones take up roughly 1.5%. The sequencing sample was made of PBMCs. These receptor sequences come from a man aged 35-49 years in good health and CMV-seronegative.

This clone showed up just a few times. The chain recombines TRBV5-1 with TRBJ2-7; 11 positions match TRBD2. With 0 bases clipped from V and 5 bases from J, the junction kept 1 base outside the gene matches. The CDR3 extends over 14 amino acids. From germline, CDR1 is SGHRS and CDR2 YFSETQ. CDR3 amino acids: CASSLVAGGNEQYF. The CDR3 nucleotides are TGCGCCAGCAGCTTGGTAGCGGGAGGGAACGAGCAGTACTTC.

V is TRBV27 and J is TRBJ2-1; TRBD1 is a possible D gene (6 bases). This CDR3 is 17 amino acids long. Per the germline V gene, CDR1 is MNHEY and CDR2 is SMNVEV (reference sequence). V was shortened by 4 bases and J by 1 base, with 17 bases between the two germline ends. Here the CDR3 reads CASSSYRVGGSYNEQFF. As DNA, the CDR3 is TGTGCCAGCAGTTCCTACAGGGTAGGTGGGTCCTACAATGAGCAGTTCTTC.

The V call is TRBV7-9, the J call TRBJ1-3; D is unclear. Deletions cut 5 bases from V and 8 bases from J, with 10 bases between. Germline V gene lookup returns CDR1 SEHNR and CDR2 FQNEAQ (reference sequence). This CDR3 is 12 amino acids long. The CDR3 region is CASSLDTYTIYF. The CDR3 DNA reads TGTGCCAGCAGCCTCGACACCTACACCATATATTTT.

The chain joins TRBV2 to TRBJ2-3; 13 bases align to TRBD2. Trimming cost V 5 bases and J 3 bases; bases outside gene matches: 5. CDR3 length: 16 amino acids. Per the germline V gene, CDR1 is SNHLY and CDR2 is FYNNEI. The CDR3 here is CASSTGLAGATDTQYF. CDR3 sequence (DNA): TGTGCCAGCAGTACCGGACTAGCGGGAGCGACAGATACGCAGTATTTT.

This clone turned up a few times. V and J are TRBV19 and TRBJ2-3; TRBD1 agrees at 9 bases. J lost 4 bases, V lost 4 bases, and 12 bases had no gene match. The V gene's germline CDR1 is LNHDA and CDR2 SQIVND (reference sequence). The CDR3 runs to 17 residues. Here the CDR3 DNA reads TGTGCCAGTAGTAGCACACAGGGGGCGAGGATAGCAGATACGCAGTATTTT. It is translated as CASSSTQGARIADTQYF.

This chain uses TRBV5-1 with TRBJ1-3, with 8 bases that match TRBD1. The CDR3 consists of 17 residues. Losses at the gene ends were 3 bases for V and 0 bases for J; bases not matched to a gene: 8. The germline V gene has CDR1 SGHRS and CDR2 YFSETQ. The CDR3 loop is CASSSPGQVYSGNTIYF. The CDR3 DNA reads as TGCGCCAGCAGCTCCCCGGGACAGGTATACTCTGGAAACACCATATATTTT.

CDR3 nucleotide sequence: TGTGCCAGCAGTTCCCCGGGACAGGGCCATTACAATGAGCAGTTCTTC. Amino acid sequence: CASSSPGQGHYNEQFF. The genes are TRBV6-6 and TRBJ2-1; TRBD1 matches at 9 bases. Germline V gives CDR1 MNHNY, CDR2 SVGAGI (reference sequence). The V and J ends lost 4 bases and 4 bases, in that order; junction bases with no gene match: 8. The CDR3 runs 16 residues.

This chain links TRBV28 with TRBJ1-4; 7 bases line up with TRBD1. Germline assignment: CDR1 MDHEN and CDR2 SYDVKM. The trim removed 6 bases at V and 8 bases at J, leaving 9 bases unmatched. The CDR3 length is 14 residues. The CDR3 nucleotides read TGTGCCAGCAGCTCACAGGGGATTAGCGAAAAACTGTTTTTT. Translating it yields CASSSQGISEKLFF.

The V gene is TRBV27, the J gene TRBJ1-5; 9 bases map to TRBD1. The V segment lost 6 bases and the J segment 6 bases; nucleotides outside the gene matches: 6. The CDR3 is 14 amino acids. Germline CDR1 and CDR2: MNHEY and SMNVEV (reference sequence). The CDR3 sequence is CASRGTGRGQPQHF. The CDR3, as DNA: TGTGCCAGCAGGGGGACAGGGAGAGGTCAGCCCCAGCATTTT.

V is TRBV10-1 and J is TRBJ2-7; D is perhaps TRBD2 (6 bases). Germline CDR1 WNHNN, CDR2 SYGVQD (reference sequence). CDR3 size: 17 residues. V lost 3 bases to trimming and J lost 2 bases, with 20 bases between them. CDR3 residues: CASSDTGTPYGTYEQYF. The CDR3 DNA reads as TGCGCCAGCAGTGATACCGGGACTCCGTACGGGACCTACGAGCAGTACTTC.

The chain joins TRBV5-4 to TRBJ1-6, with TRBD1 matching 7 bases. The V gene's germline CDR1 is SGHNT and CDR2 YYREEE (reference sequence). The length of the CDR3 is 17 residues. V gave up 3 bases and J gave up 5 bases; unmatched junction bases: 11. This CDR3 is CASSSEGQVDDNSPLHF. CDR3 nucleotides: TGTGCCAGCAGCTCGGAAGGACAGGTCGACGATAATTCACCCCTCCACTTT.

This chain joins TRBV5-4 and TRBJ1-1; D remains ambiguous. Germline CDR1 is SGHNT and CDR2 is YYREEE (reference sequence). This CDR3 region has 15 residues. Trimming removed 4 bases at V and 4 bases at J, with 17 bases between. The CDR3 coding sequence is TGTGCCAGCAGCCAAACCACCGAGGCGGCCACTGAAGCTTTCTTT. Translating it yields CASSQTTEAATEAFF.

The genes are TRBV28 and TRBJ1-5, with a weak D call TRBD1 (5 bases). The CDR3 consists of 17 residues. V shed 2 bases and J shed 1 base, with 15 bases lying between them. Germline loops: CDR1 MDHEN, CDR2 SYDVKM. The CDR3 region is CASSLAEGMKSNQPQHF. For the CDR3, the DNA is TGTGCCAGCAGTTTAGCGGAGGGGATGAAGAGCAATCAGCCCCAGCATTTT. The full variable domain, with the rest looked up from reference TRBV28 and TRBJ1-5, is DVKVTQSSRYLVKRTGEKVFLECVQDMDHENMFWYRQDPGLGLRLIYFSYDVKMKEKGDIPEGYSVSREKKERFSLILESASTNQTSMYLCASSLAEGMKSNQPQHFGDGTRLSIL.

The chain employs TRBV25-1 and TRBJ2-7, with a tentative D call TRBD2 (6 bases). The V and J ends lost 7 bases and 5 bases respectively, with 15 bases between them. CDR1 MGHDK and CDR2 SYGVNS come from the germline V gene. The CDR3 is 13 residues long. In DNA, the CDR3 is TGTGCCAGCACGGAGGGCGGGTTAGACGAGCAGTACTTC. Residues: CASTEGGLDEQYF.

The chain combines TRBV5-1 with TRBJ2-3, with D maybe TRBD2 (5 bases). Germline-derived CDR1 and CDR2 are SGHRS and YFSETQ. The CDR3 is made up of 14 amino acids. Trimming cost V 5 bases and J 4 bases, with 14 bases left between them. CDR3 amino acids: CASRTGEWADTQYF. CDR3 nucleotides: TGCGCCAGCAGAACCGGGGAGTGGGCAGATACGCAGTATTTT. The variable domain in full, with the rest retrieved from reference TRBV5-1 and TRBJ2-3, is KAGVTQTPRYLIKTRGQQVTLSCSPISGHRSVSWYQQTPGQGLQFLFEYFSETQRNKGNFPGRFSGRQFSNSRSEMNVSTLELGDSALYLCASRTGEWADTQYFGPGTRLTVL.

This clone has only one observation. The chain has TRBV4-1 and TRBJ2-7, with 7 bases that match TRBD1. The germline V gene encodes CDR1 MGHRA and CDR2 YSYEKL. Losses at the gene ends were 4 bases for V and 5 bases for J; bases not matched to a gene: 8. CDR3 length: 14 residues. For the CDR3, the DNA is TGCGCCAGCAGCCCCTCCGGGACAGTCAACGAGCAGTACTTC. Its protein is CASSPSGTVNEQYF.

This clone was seen a single time. V and J are TRBV19 and TRBJ2-1; D uncertain. The germline gives CDR1 LNHDA, CDR2 SQIVND (reference sequence). The CDR3 covers 16 residues. The germline V and J ends were trimmed by 3 bases and 5 bases, with 17 bases remaining between them. CDR3 sequence (DNA): TGTGCCAGTAGTATTCGCGTGCGTCTGCCGGACAATGAGCAGTTCTTC. This translates into CASSIRVRLPDNEQFF.

V usage is TRBV18 and J usage is TRBJ1-3; no definite D call. This CDR3 contains 16 residues. The germline V and J ends were trimmed by 0 bases and 2 bases, with 11 bases remaining between them. Germline CDR1 KGHSH, CDR2 LQKENI. CDR3: CASSPPYLLAGNTIYF. The CDR3 bases are TGTGCCAGCTCACCACCGTATCTTCTAGCTGGAAACACCATATATTTT.

This chain uses TRBV28 with TRBJ2-7; TRBD1 matches 11 bases. The CDR3 spans 15 residues. The ends lost 4 bases at V and 4 bases at J; junction bases unmatched: 6. CDR1 is MDHEN and CDR2 is SYDVKM in the germline V gene. The CDR3 nucleotides read TGTGCCAGCAGTTCACCCGGGACAGGGGGATACGAGCAGTACTTC. It translates to CASSSPGTGGYEQYF.

A single count supports this clone. V gene TRBV5-4 combines with J gene TRBJ1-1; no firm D call. The CDR3 contains 15 residues. The germline V gene has CDR1 SGHNT and CDR2 YYREEE (reference sequence). Trimming removed 4 bases at V and 0 bases at J, with 13 bases between. The CDR3 is CASSPFPGLNTEAFF. The CDR3 DNA reads as TGTGCCAGCAGCCCGTTCCCAGGATTGAACACTGAAGCTTTCTTT.

This rearrangement joins TRBV25-1 to TRBJ2-2; D is uncertain. Trimming took 6 bases from V and 4 from J, leaving 9 bases between them. Germline CDR1 and CDR2: MGHDK and SYGVNS. This CDR3 spans 13 amino acids. CDR3 protein: CASSKTPTGELFF. DNA for the CDR3: TGTGCCAGCAGCAAAACTCCCACCGGGGAGCTGTTTTTT. The full variable domain, in which reference TRBV25-1 and TRBJ2-2 provide the parts outside the CDR3, is EADIYQTPRYLVIGTGKKITLECSQTMGHDKMYWYQQDPGMELHLIHYSYGVNSTEKGDLSSESTVSRIRTEHFPLTLESARPSHTSQYLCASSKTPTGELFFGEGSRLTVL.

This rearrangement joins TRBV6-5 to TRBJ2-7; 7 bases are a match to TRBD2. The CDR3 contains 15 residues. Germline V CDR1 and CDR2: MNHEY, SVGAGI. V shed 2 bases and J 4 bases; nucleotides not matched to a gene: 8. In DNA, the CDR3 is TGTGCCAGCAGTTACGGGTCTAGCGGTGGTTACGAGCAGTACTTC. Protein: CASSYGSSGGYEQYF.

V gene TRBV15 combines with J gene TRBJ1-1; D possibly corresponds to TRBD1 (6 bases). From germline, CDR1 is LNHNV and CDR2 YYDKDF (reference sequence). The CDR3 is 15 residues long. The V end lost 3 bases, the J end lost 0 bases, and 11 bases lay between the germline ends. The CDR3 loop reads CATSRAQGMNTEAFF. In DNA form, the CDR3 reads TGTGCCACCAGCAGGGCCCAGGGGATGAACACTGAAGCTTTCTTT.

CDR3 DNA sequence: TGCGCCAGCAGCACTTCGGGGGTAGCTTTCTTT. This sequence encodes CASSTSGVAFF. This chain links TRBV4-1 with TRBJ1-1, with TRBD1 as a possible D gene (5 bases). CDR3 length: 11 amino acids. V lost 5 bases, J lost 10 bases, and 11 bases lay in between. Germline CDR1 is MGHRA and CDR2 is YSYEKL.

V and J are TRBV7-2 and TRBJ1-5, with D perhaps matching TRBD1 (6 bases). Germline V gene lookup returns CDR1 SGHTA and CDR2 FQGNSA. This CDR3 comprises 15 residues. V was clipped by 6 bases and J by 7 bases, with 19 bases between them. This CDR3 is CASSPIAGAGQPQHF. The CDR3 coding sequence is TGTGCCAGCAGTCCTATCGCGGGGGCAGGACAGCCCCAGCATTTT.

The chain has TRBV5-1 and TRBJ2-6, with D possibly being TRBD1 (6 bases). This CDR3 has 17 residues. V gave up 6 bases and J gave up 0 bases, with 16 bases separating them. Germline V gene lookup returns CDR1 SGHRS and CDR2 YFSETQ. CDR3 sequence (DNA): TGCGCCAGCACCCCGACAGGAAGCCTCTCTGGGGCCAACGTCCTGACTTTC. Encoded protein: CASTPTGSLSGANVLTF.

The chain has TRBV5-4 and TRBJ1-1; 7 nucleotides agree with TRBD1. V lost 6 bases, J lost 4 bases, and 9 bases stayed unmatched. The CDR3 is 14 amino acids. Germline V gene sequence: CDR1 SGHNT, CDR2 YYREEE (reference sequence). The CDR3 region is CASTATGSGTEAFF. In DNA, the CDR3 is TGTGCCAGCACCGCGACAGGGTCGGGCACTGAAGCTTTCTTT.

V is TRBV7-3 and J is TRBJ2-2; 10 bases are shared with TRBD2. CDR1 SGHTA and CDR2 FQGTGA come from the germline V gene. Trimming at V came to 0 bases and at J to 5 bases, leaving 0 bases not matched to a gene. The CDR3 has 15 amino acids. The CDR3 DNA sequence: TGTGCCAGCAGCTTAACGACTAGCGGGACCGGGGAGCTGTTTTTT. This sequence encodes CASSLTTSGTGELFF.

V and J are TRBV5-1 and TRBJ1-3, with D unresolved. Germline V gene lookup returns CDR1 SGHRS and CDR2 YFSETQ. V was clipped by 7 bases and J by 4 bases, with 12 bases between them. This CDR3 comprises 13 residues. CDR3 sequence reads: CASRDGGGNTIYF. CDR3 in DNA: TGCGCCAGCCGTGACGGAGGGGGAAACACCATATATTTT.